This T cell receptor (beta chain) emerged from a study of cytotoxic CD8 clonotypes in ibrutinib-treated CLL. Study as a whole: Productive templates averaged about 230,000 per sample, and productive rearrangements 90,000 to 95,000.

This clone is a singleton in its sample. The germline gives CDR1 SGHRS, CDR2 YFSETQ. The ends were cut back, 5 bases at V and 3 bases at J, with 14 bases in the middle. The CDR3 has 14 residues. The method was immunoSEQ multiplex PCR; TCRdb's version includes in-frame clones alone and lacks a portion of them. The sample includes about 50,000 clones, roughly 57% of them seen just once. This TCR came from a human donor with chronic lymphocytic leukemia. Specimen: PBMCs, collected after 24 months of ibrutinib treatment. The chain is built from TRBV5-1 and TRBJ1-1, with D tentatively TRBD1 (5 bases). CDR3 protein: CASSGRPGDTEAFF. CDR3 nucleotides: TGCGCCAGCAGTGGACGCCCGGGGGACACTGAAGCTTTCTTT.